This entry is about one T cell receptor (beta chain). V was pared by 4 bases and J by 6 bases, with 13 bases between. CDR1 and CDR2 (germline): SGHNT, YYREEE (reference sequence). The CDR3 is 13 residues long. The data stem from a study of blood T cell repertoires in COVID-19. Across the whole study: Researchers got acute and convalescent COVID-19 samples from the United States, Italy and Spain. The analysed material was cDNA or gDNA that came from T cells, B-cell-depleted T cells, or PBMCs.

Original handling: Amplification of reference gene primers was used by the study to estimate nucleated cell counts. Produced via immunoSEQ multiplex PCR; TCRdb's table is partial and in-frame only. That table furnishes V, J and clone size, whereas the DNA furnished D and trimming. The sample consists of fewer than 300,000 clones, roughly 90% of them appearing once. Sequences were obtained from peripheral blood. The chain uses TRBV5-4 and TRBJ1-2, with D unresolved. The TCR was taken from a young man with acute or convalescent COVID-19. The CDR3 DNA follows: TGTGCCAGCAGCCCCGCGGTCTGGAATGGCTACACCTTC. Protein product: CASSPAVWNGYTF.